This T cell receptor beta chain was recorded in a study of T-cell reconstitution after alpha-beta-depleted transplantation in children. In this sample, this clonotype turned up once. Unique molecular identifiers were built into the TCRbeta library. One entry per CDR3 protein results from TCRdb running MiXCR on the PCR reads. The sample has roughly 50,000 distinct CDR3 sequences, 40% to 55% seen once. The CDR3 is 15 residues long. V was pared by 5 bases and J by 2 bases, with 16 bases between. The sample here was PBMCs, mostly from graft donor cells, taken 360 days after TCRalphabeta/CD19-depleted stem cell transplant. This chain links TRBV12-3 or TRBV12-4 with TRBJ2-7; D may correspond to TRBD1 or TRBD2 (6 bases each). The origin of this receptor is a male patient younger than 18 who had a stem cell transplant for acute lymphoblastic leukemia, so the T cells may come from the graft donor. The CDR3 region has the DNA TGTGCCAGCAGTCTTAGGGGGGATCCTACCTACGAGCAGTACTTC. Protein: CASSLRGDPTYEQYF.